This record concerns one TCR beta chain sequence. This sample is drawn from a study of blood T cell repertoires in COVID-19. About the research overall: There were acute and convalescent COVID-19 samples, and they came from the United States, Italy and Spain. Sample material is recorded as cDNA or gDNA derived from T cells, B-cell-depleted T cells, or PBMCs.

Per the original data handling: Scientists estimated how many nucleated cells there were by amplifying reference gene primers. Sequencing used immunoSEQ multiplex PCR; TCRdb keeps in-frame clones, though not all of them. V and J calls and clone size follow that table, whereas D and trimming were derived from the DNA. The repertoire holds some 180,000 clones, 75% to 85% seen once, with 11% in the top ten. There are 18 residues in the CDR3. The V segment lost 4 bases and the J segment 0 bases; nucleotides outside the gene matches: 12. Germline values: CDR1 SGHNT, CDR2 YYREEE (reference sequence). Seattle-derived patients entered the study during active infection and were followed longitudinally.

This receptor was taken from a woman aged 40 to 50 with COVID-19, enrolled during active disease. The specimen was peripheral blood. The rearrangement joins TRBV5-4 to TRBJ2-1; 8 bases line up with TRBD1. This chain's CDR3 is CASSHTPTTGGSYNEQFF. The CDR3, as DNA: TGTGCCAGCAGCCACACTCCTACCACAGGGGGCTCCTACAATGAGCAGTTCTTC.